This passage covers 12 T cell receptor beta chains from one sample sequenced in a study of T cell responses to AZD1222 COVID-19 vaccine. Here immunoSEQ multiplex PCR was the method, and the copy in TCRdb shows in-frame clones only, minus some. The data contain 160,000 or so clones, roughly nine tenths of them singletons. This material consisted of peripheral blood, taken 28 days after the second AZD1222 dose. These receptors were taken from an adult who received the AZD1222 COVID-19 vaccine.

CDR3 DNA sequence: TGTGCCAGCAGCTTGACAGCCTCTGGAAACACCATATATTTT. It yields the protein CASSLTASGNTIYF. The chain links TRBV5-4 to TRBJ1-3, with D unclear. Trimming stripped 1 base from V and 0 bases from J, with 5 bases between. Germline V gives CDR1 SGHNT, CDR2 YYREEE (reference sequence). The CDR3 has 14 residues.

The chain combines TRBV29-1 with TRBJ1-4; TRBD1 aligns across 9 bases. V trimming: 5 bases; J trimming: 5 bases; junction bases outside the gene matches: 3. From germline, CDR1 is SQVTM and CDR2 ANQGSEA. The CDR3 is made up of 13 amino acids. CDR3 in DNA: TGCAGCGTTTCTGGGACAGGGAATGAAAAACTGTTTTTT. This encodes CSVSGTGNEKLFF.

This rearrangement joins TRBV7-2 to TRBJ1-5, with D tentatively TRBD1 (6 bases). V lost 6 bases and J lost 2, with 20 bases in between. The germline V gene has CDR1 SGHTA and CDR2 FQGNSA. This CDR3 contains 17 residues. Here the CDR3 DNA reads TGTGCCAGCAGTCCAAGGGCAGGGGACCGGGGCAATCAGCCCCAGCATTTT. Protein sequence: CASSPRAGDRGNQPQHF.

The rearrangement links TRBV19 to TRBJ2-7; TRBD1 or TRBD2 may be the D gene (7 bases each). The germline V and J ends were trimmed by 6 bases and 0 bases, with 15 bases remaining between them. The CDR3 covers 15 residues. Germline loops: CDR1 LNHDA, CDR2 SQIVND (reference sequence). This CDR3 is CASSPRGDSSYEQYF. CDR3 DNA: TGTGCCAGTAGCCCACGGGGGGACAGCTCCTACGAGCAGTACTTC.

The genes are TRBV2 and TRBJ2-7; TRBD1 matches at 7 bases. Germline CDR1 reads SNHLY; CDR2 reads FYNNEI. The length of the CDR3 is 14 residues. Trimming took 5 bases from V and 6 from J; bases not matched to a gene: 10. In nucleotides, the CDR3 is TGTGCCAGCAGTACTCAGGGGGTTATGGGCGAGCAGTACTTC. Its protein is CASSTQGVMGEQYF.

CDR3 DNA sequence: TGTGCCAGCAGCCAGGGGCACAGAACTTTCTCTGGAAACACCATATATTTT. Translated: CASSQGHRTFSGNTIYF. The rearrangement links TRBV7-2 to TRBJ1-3; D may be TRBD1 (6 bases). Deletions cut 5 bases from V and 0 bases from J, with 17 bases between. The CDR3 is made up of 17 amino acids. CDR1 SGHTA and CDR2 FQGNSA come from the germline V gene. Full variable domain (rest looked up from reference TRBV7-2 and TRBJ1-3): GAGVSQSPSNKVTEKGKDVELRCDPISGHTALYWYRQSLGQGLEFLIYFQGNSAPDKSGLPSDRFSAERTGGSVSTLTIQRTQQEDSAVYLCASSQGHRTFSGNTIYFGEGSWLTVV.

The genes are TRBV19 and TRBJ1-2; D remains ambiguous. Germline CDR1 LNHDA, CDR2 SQIVND (reference sequence). This CDR3 spans 16 amino acids. V was clipped by 6 bases and J by 5 bases, with 22 bases between them. This CDR3 is CASRGHLGVRGYGYTF. The DNA of the CDR3 is TGTGCCAGTAGAGGCCACCTTGGGGTAAGAGGATATGGCTACACCTTC.

J is TRBJ2-3 and V is TRBV7-9; unclear D gene. Germline CDR1 is SEHNR and CDR2 is FQNEAQ (reference sequence). The CDR3 runs to 15 residues. V was clipped by 10 bases and J by 1 base, with 18 bases between them. In DNA form, the CDR3 reads TGTGCCACCCCCGACGAGAGCACGGGCACAGATACGCAGTATTTT. It codes for CATPDESTGTDTQYF.

V usage is TRBV5-4 and J usage is TRBJ1-2; 8 nucleotides line up with TRBD1. The CDR3 contains 15 residues. V dropped 2 bases and J dropped 2; count of bases not matched to a gene: 5. Germline V gives CDR1 SGHNT, CDR2 YYREEE (reference sequence). CDR3 sequence (DNA): TGTGCCAGCAGCTTATATGGACAGGGAAACTATGGCTACACCTTC. Its translation is CASSLYGQGNYGYTF.

The DNA for the CDR3 is TGCGCCAGCAGCCCTGGCCCCAGTGGGGCCAACTATGGCTACACCTTC. Protein sequence: CASSPGPSGANYGYTF. V is TRBV4-1 and J is TRBJ1-2; a weak D match, TRBD1 (5 bases). The length of the CDR3 is 16 residues. V was trimmed by 4 bases and J by 2 bases, leaving 17 bases between them. The V gene's germline CDR1 is MGHRA and CDR2 YSYEKL.

This rearrangement joins TRBV5-1 to TRBJ2-3; 8 nucleotides match TRBD2. The length of the CDR3 is 16 residues. V was pared by 4 bases and J by 1 base, with 8 bases of the junction left unmatched. Germline CDR1 SGHRS, CDR2 YFSETQ. CDR3 in DNA: TGCGCCAGCAGCCCCCAGCGGGGGCCCCGCACAGATACGCAGTATTTT. This gives the protein CASSPQRGPRTDTQYF. Variable domain in full (rest from reference TRBV5-1 and TRBJ2-3): KAGVTQTPRYLIKTRGQQVTLSCSPISGHRSVSWYQQTPGQGLQFLFEYFSETQRNKGNFPGRFSGRQFSNSRSEMNVSTLELGDSALYLCASSPQRGPRTDTQYFGPGTRLTVL.

The chain carries TRBV3-1 (or the pseudogene TRBV3-2) and TRBJ1-1; tentatively, D is TRBD1 (5 bases). Germline V gene sequence: CDR1 LGHDT, CDR2 YNNKEL (reference sequence). V dropped 4 bases and J dropped 1 base, with 7 bases sitting between them. This CDR3 has 13 residues. The CDR3 reads CASSLGRNTEAFF. Here the CDR3 DNA reads TGTGCCAGCAGCCTGGGACGGAACACTGAAGCTTTCTTT.